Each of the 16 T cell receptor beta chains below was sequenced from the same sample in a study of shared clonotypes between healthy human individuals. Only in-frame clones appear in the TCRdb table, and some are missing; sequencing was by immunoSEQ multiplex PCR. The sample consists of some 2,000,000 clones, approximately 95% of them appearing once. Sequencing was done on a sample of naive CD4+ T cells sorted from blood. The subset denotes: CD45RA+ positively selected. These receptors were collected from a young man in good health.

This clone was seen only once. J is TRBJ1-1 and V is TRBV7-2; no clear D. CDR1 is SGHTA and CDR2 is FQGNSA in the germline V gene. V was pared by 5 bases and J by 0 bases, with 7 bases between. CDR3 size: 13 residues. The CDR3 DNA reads TGTGCCAGCAGCGCCCGTATGAACACTGAAGCTTTCTTT. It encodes CASSARMNTEAFF.

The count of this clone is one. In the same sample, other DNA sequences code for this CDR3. CDR3 sequence (DNA): TGTGCCAGCTCTCAGCCAGGGACTAGCGGTTACGAGCAGTACTTC. Translated: CASSQPGTSGYEQYF. V and J are TRBV18 and TRBJ2-7, with TRBD2 identical over 11 bases. CDR1 and CDR2 from the germline V gene are KGHSH and LQKENI. J lost 4 bases, V lost 6 bases, and 8 bases had no gene match. The CDR3 is 15 residues long.

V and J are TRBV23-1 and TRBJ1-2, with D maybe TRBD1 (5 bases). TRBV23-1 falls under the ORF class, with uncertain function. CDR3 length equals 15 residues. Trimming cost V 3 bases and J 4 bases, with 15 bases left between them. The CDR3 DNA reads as TGCGCCAGCAGTCACTTCAGGGTAAGTGGCTATGGCTACACCTTC. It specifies CASSHFRVSGYGYTF.

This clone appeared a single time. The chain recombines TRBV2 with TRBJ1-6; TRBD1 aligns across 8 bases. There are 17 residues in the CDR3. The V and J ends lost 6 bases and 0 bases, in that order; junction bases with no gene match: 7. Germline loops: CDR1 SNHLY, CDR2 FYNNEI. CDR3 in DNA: TGTGCCAGCAGAGGACAGGGCCTAAGCTCCTATAATTCACCCCTCCACTTT. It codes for CASRGQGLSSYNSPLHF.

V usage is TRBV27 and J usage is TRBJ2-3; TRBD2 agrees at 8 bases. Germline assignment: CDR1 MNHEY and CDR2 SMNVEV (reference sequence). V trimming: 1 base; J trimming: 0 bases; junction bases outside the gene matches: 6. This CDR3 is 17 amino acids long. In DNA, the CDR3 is TGTGCCAGCAGTTTATGGGCTAGCGGGCTTAGCACAGATACGCAGTATTTT. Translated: CASSLWASGLSTDTQYF.

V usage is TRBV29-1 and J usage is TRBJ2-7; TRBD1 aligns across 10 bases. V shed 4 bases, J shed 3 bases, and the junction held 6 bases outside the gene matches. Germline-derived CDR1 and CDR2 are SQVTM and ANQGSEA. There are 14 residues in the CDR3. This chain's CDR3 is CSVAKGQGNYEQYF. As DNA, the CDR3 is TGCAGCGTTGCTAAGGGACAGGGGAACTACGAGCAGTACTTC.

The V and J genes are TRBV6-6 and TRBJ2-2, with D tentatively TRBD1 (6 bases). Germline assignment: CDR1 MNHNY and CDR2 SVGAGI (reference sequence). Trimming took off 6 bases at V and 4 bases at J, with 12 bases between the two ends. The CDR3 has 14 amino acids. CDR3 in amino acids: CASRNTGFTGELFF. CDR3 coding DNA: TGTGCCAGCAGAAATACAGGGTTCACCGGGGAGCTGTTTTTT.

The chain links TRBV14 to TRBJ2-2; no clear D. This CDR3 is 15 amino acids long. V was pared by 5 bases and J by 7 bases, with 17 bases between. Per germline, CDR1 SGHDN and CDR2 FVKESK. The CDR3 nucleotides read TGTGCCAGCAGCACTCGTCCCCCAGTCCTCGGGGAGCTGTTTTTT. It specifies CASSTRPPVLGELFF. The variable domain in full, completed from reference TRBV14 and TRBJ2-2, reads EAGVTQFPSHSVIEKGQTVTLRCDPISGHDNLYWYRRVMGKEIKFLLHFVKESKQDESGMPNNRFLAERTGGTYSTLKVQPAELEDSGVYFCASSTRPPVLGELFFGEGSRLTVL.

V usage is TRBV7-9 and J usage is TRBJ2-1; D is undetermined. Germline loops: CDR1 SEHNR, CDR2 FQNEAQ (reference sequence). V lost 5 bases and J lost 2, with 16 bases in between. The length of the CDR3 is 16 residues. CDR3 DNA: TGTGCCAGCAGCCCACCTGGCAGCTTCACCTACAATGAGCAGTTCTTC. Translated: CASSPPGSFTYNEQFF.

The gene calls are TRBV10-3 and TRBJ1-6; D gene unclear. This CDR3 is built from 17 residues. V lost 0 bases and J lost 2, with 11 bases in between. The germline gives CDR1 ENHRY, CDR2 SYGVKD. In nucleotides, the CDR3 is TGTGCCATCAGTGAGTCGTTGGGGTCCGCCTATAATTCACCCCTCCACTTT. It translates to CAISESLGSAYNSPLHF.

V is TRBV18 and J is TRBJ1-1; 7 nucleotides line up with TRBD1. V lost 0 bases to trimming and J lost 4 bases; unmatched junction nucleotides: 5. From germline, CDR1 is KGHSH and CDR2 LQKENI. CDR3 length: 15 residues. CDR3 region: CASSPPSGGSTEAFF. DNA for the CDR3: TGTGCCAGCTCACCACCATCAGGGGGAAGCACTGAAGCTTTCTTT. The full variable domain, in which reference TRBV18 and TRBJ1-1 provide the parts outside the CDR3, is NAGVMQNPRHLVRRRGQEARLRCSPMKGHSHVYWYRQLPEEGLKFMVYLQKENIIDESGMPKERFSAEFPKEGPSILRIQQVVRGDSAAYFCASSPPSGGSTEAFFGQGTRLTVV.

CDR3 coding DNA: TGCGCCAGCAGCTCCCGACTAGGTGGAGGCAATGAGCAGTTCTTC. Amino acids: CASSSRLGGGNEQFF. The chain recombines TRBV5-1 with TRBJ2-1; TRBD2 is a possible D gene (6 bases). The length of the CDR3 is 15 residues. Germline lookup yields CDR1 SGHRS and CDR2 YFSETQ. The V gene lost 3 bases and the J gene lost 6 bases, with 16 bases spanning the gap. The full variable domain, in which reference TRBV5-1 and TRBJ2-1 provide the parts outside the CDR3, is KAGVTQTPRYLIKTRGQQVTLSCSPISGHRSVSWYQQTPGQGLQFLFEYFSETQRNKGNFPGRFSGRQFSNSRSEMNVSTLELGDSALYLCASSSRLGGGNEQFFGPGTRLTVL.

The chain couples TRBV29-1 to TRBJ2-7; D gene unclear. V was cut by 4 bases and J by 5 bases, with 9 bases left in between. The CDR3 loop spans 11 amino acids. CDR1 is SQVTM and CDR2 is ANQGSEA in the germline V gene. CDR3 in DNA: TGCAGCGTTGGACGGAAAGACGAGCAGTACTTC. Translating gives CSVGRKDEQYF.

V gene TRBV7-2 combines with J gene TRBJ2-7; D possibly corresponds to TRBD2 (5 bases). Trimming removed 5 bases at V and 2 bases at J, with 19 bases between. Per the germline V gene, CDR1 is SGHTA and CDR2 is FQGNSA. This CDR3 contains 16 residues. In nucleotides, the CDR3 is TGTGCCAGCAGCCCCCCAGATTTACGGGGAACCTACGAGCAGTACTTC. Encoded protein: CASSPPDLRGTYEQYF.

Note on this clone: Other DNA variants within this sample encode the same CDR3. The CDR3 region has the DNA TGTGCCAGCAGCTTAGGGGGCCCTAGCACAGATACGCAGTATTTT. Translating gives CASSLGGPSTDTQYF. This chain joins TRBV11-2 and TRBJ2-3; TRBD1 might be the D (5 bases). CDR1 is SGHAT, CDR2 FQNNGV, per germline. CDR3 length: 15 amino acids. Trimming cost V 1 base and J 0 bases, with 8 bases left between them.

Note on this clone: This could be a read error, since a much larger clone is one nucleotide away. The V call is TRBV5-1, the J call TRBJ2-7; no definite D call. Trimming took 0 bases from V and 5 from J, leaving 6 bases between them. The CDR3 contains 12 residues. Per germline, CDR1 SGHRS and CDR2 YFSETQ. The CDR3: CASSLGDNEQYF. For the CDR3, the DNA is TGCGCCAGCAGCTTGGGAGACAACGAGCAGTACTTC.